This T cell receptor (beta chain) is from a study of T cell repertoires in cytomegalovirus infection. Findings and caveats of the study: Summed frequency of public TCR beta families distinguished CMV carriers with the relevant HLA. Clonotypes of TCR beta that were HLA-C-restricted and CMV-specific dominated the ex vivo response.

Via MiXCR, TCRdb re-called the reads, giving one row per CDR3 protein. The profile shows about 130,000 distinct CDR3 sequences, around 25% of them singletons. V shed 2 bases and J shed 7 bases, with 12 bases lying between them. The germline gives CDR1 DFQATT, CDR2 SNEGSKA (reference sequence). The CDR3 loop spans 13 amino acids. This clonotype was picked up a small number of times. Its specificity is not known. Sequencing used PBMCs, sequenced either directly or after in vitro stimulation (not recorded which). The clonotype originates from a human donor in good health (CMV status not recorded). Some clones in this sample may be carry-over from other donors' samples. V is TRBV20-1 and J is TRBJ2-1; maybe TRBD1 (6 bases). In DNA, the CDR3 is TGCAGTGCTAGACCGTCAAGGGGGAATGAGCAGTTCTTC. It translates to CSARPSRGNEQFF.